This TCR beta chain derives from a study of T cell repertoires in cytomegalovirus infection. Whole-study context: Matching HLA type and CMV infection were both indicated by public TCR beta signatures.

The germline CDR1 and CDR2 sequences are MDHEN and SYDVKM. Trimming shortened V by 8 bases and J by 8 bases, and 22 bases separated the two germline ends. This CDR3 spans 15 amino acids. Study-wide points: Ex vivo, HLA-C-restricted CMV-specific TCR beta clonotypes prevailed over the rest of the response. Accumulated public TCR beta family frequency recognized individuals carrying CMV together with the relevant HLA.

TCRdb used MiXCR to reprocess the reads, holding one entry per CDR3 protein. The sample contains some 450,000 distinct CDR3 sequences, roughly 31% of which appear only once. This clonotype has more than one count but fewer than ten. Its specificity is not known. This sequence originates from a human donor in good health (CMV status not recorded). Some clones in this sample may be carry-over from other donors' samples. The chain combines TRBV28 with TRBJ2-1; possibly TRBD2 for D (6 bases). Material: PBMCs. The DNA of the CDR3 is TGTGCCAGCGGGTACCCTAGCGAACTCTATCATGAGCAGTTCTTC. The encoded protein is CASGYPSELYHEQFF.